This entry concerns a single TCR beta chain. Its antigen is undetermined. This sample was taken from a study of T-cell memory formation after mild COVID-19. For the study at large: TCR clusters were mostly confined to one donor each. Study outcomes and limitations: Clones from the second wave (peaking day 37) had unconfirmed SARS-CoV-2 specificity. A second wave expanding day 15 to 37 was CD4+-biased; contracting clones were balanced.

Using its own MiXCR run on the 5' RACE reads, TCRdb lists one record per CDR3 protein. Of 150,000 to 200,000 distinct CDR3 sequences listed, around 10% are singletons. V was clipped by 7 bases and J by 5 bases, with 11 bases between them. The CDR3 runs 13 residues. Germline V lookup: CDR1 LGHDT, CDR2 YNNKEL (reference sequence). The V gene is TRBV3-1, the J gene TRBJ1-4; D may be TRBD1 (5 bases). The clonotype comes from a man younger than 35 who had mild COVID-19 (a few samples of this study predate the infection). Cell type and time point are not known. The sample consisted of PBMCs or a T cell subset sorted from them (not recorded which). The CDR3 loop is CASTSGGNEKLFF. The CDR3 DNA sequence: TGTGCCAGCACCTCGGGGGGGAATGAAAAACTGTTTTTT. Combining the CDR3 with reference TRBV3-1 and TRBJ1-4 gives the whole variable domain DTAVSQTPKYLVTQMGNDKSIKCEQNLGHDTMYWYKQDSKKFLKIMFSYNNKELIINETVPNRFSPKSPDKAHLNLHINSLELGDSAVYFCASTSGGNEKLFFGSGTQLSVL.